These 9 T cell receptor beta chains came from one sample sequenced in a study of OX40 agonist ivuxolimab in advanced cancers. Method: immunoSEQ multiplex PCR; TCRdb's copy keeps in-frame clones and lacks some. Here the sample spans over 70,000 clones, about 86% being singletons. The sequencing here drew on CD4+ or CD8+ T cells sorted from blood, taken in a trial of the OX40 agonist ivuxolimab. These TCRs come from an adult with an advanced solid tumor such as melanoma, head and neck, liver or kidney cancer.

The chain links TRBV6-1 to TRBJ2-1, with D perhaps matching TRBD1 (6 bases). The CDR3 consists of 15 residues. CDR1 and CDR2 from the germline V gene are MNHNS and SASEGT. Trimming removed 4 bases from V and 0 bases from J, with 10 bases in between. The CDR3 nucleotides are TGTGCCAGCAGTGGACAGGACACCTCCTACAATGAGCAGTTCTTC. It specifies CASSGQDTSYNEQFF.

The CDR3 here is CASSLSRGTRGNEQFF. DNA of the CDR3: TGTGCCAGCAGTTTATCGAGGGGGACACGGGGGAATGAGCAGTTCTTC. The chain has TRBV27 and TRBJ2-1; D tentatively fits TRBD1 or TRBD2 (6 bases each). Per germline, CDR1 MNHEY and CDR2 SMNVEV (reference sequence). V shed 0 bases and J shed 7 bases, with 16 bases lying between them. The CDR3 extends over 16 amino acids.

The V call is TRBV30, the J call TRBJ1-2; D gene uncertain. The V and J ends lost 3 bases and 7 bases respectively, with 15 bases between them. Germline CDR1 is GTSNPN and CDR2 is SVGIG (reference sequence). This CDR3 is 13 amino acids long. This CDR3 is CAWSPRMAAGYTF. CDR3 DNA: TGTGCCTGGAGCCCTAGGATGGCGGCTGGCTACACCTTC.

This chain links TRBV9 with TRBJ2-2; the D is unclear. This CDR3 is 15 amino acids long. Germline V gives CDR1 SGDLS, CDR2 YYNGEE. Trimming removed 2 bases from V and 5 bases from J, with 13 bases in between. The CDR3 sequence is CASSVGPVGTGELFF. The CDR3 DNA is TGTGCCAGCAGCGTCGGACCGGTAGGGACCGGGGAGCTGTTTTTT.

This clone was detected once. CDR3 region: CASSLVSQGAYEQYF. As DNA, the CDR3 is TGCGCCAGCAGCTTGGTTTCTCAGGGAGCCTACGAGCAGTACTTC. This chain joins TRBV5-1 and TRBJ2-7; D is tentatively TRBD1 or TRBD2 (5 bases each). Germline V gene sequence: CDR1 SGHRS, CDR2 YFSETQ. Trimming left V 0 bases short and J 2 bases short, with 12 bases between. The CDR3 length is 15 residues.

The V call is TRBV19, the J call TRBJ1-2; D perhaps matches TRBD1 (5 bases). CDR1 and CDR2 from the germline V gene are LNHDA and SQIVND (reference sequence). This CDR3 contains 13 residues. V gave up 8 bases and J gave up 3 bases, with 13 bases separating them. The CDR3 bases are TGTGCCAGTTTAGACGGGACGGACTATGGCTACACCTTC. Translating gives CASLDGTDYGYTF.

V and J are TRBV2 and TRBJ2-7; D unresolved. Germline CDR1 is SNHLY and CDR2 is FYNNEI. The CDR3 contains 12 residues. V lost 5 bases and J lost 7, with 12 bases in between. The CDR3 reads CASSQVGSEQYF. The CDR3 DNA follows: TGTGCCAGCAGTCAAGTAGGTTCTGAGCAGTACTTC.

The V gene is TRBV6-1, the J gene TRBJ1-2, with D possibly being TRBD1 (5 bases). This CDR3 is 16 amino acids long. Trimming removed 2 bases from V and 4 bases from J, with 17 bases in between. From germline, CDR1 is MNHNS and CDR2 SASEGT. CDR3 amino acids: CASSEMTAVRSYGYTF. CDR3 coding DNA: TGTGCCAGCAGTGAAATGACAGCCGTCCGGTCCTATGGCTACACCTTC.

This sequence joins TRBV7-2 and TRBJ2-2; 7 bases align to TRBD1. Unmatched junction bases numbered 6, after V lost 5 bases and J lost 6 bases. Per germline, CDR1 SGHTA and CDR2 FQGNSA. The CDR3 length is 14 residues. CDR3 amino acids: CASSATGAAGELFF. The DNA for the CDR3 is TGTGCCAGCAGCGCAACAGGGGCGGCCGGGGAGCTGTTTTTT.